The text below deals with one TCR beta chain. Its antigen remains unknown. Per the germline V gene, CDR1 is SGHRS and CDR2 is YFSETQ. Germline trimming cut 4 bases from V and 8 bases from J; bases unmatched to any gene: 4. The length of the CDR3 is 14 residues. The sample belongs to a study of Tregs in tolerant kidney transplant recipients. Study-wide results and caveats: This study did not directly address biological reproducibility. Tregs expanded with activated donor B cells seemed most donor-specific.

Data came from immunoSEQ multiplex PCR; TCRdb stores just in-frame clones and leaves some out. The sample records under 300,000 clones, about four fifths being singletons. Unstimulated Tregs (CD4+CD25+CD127-) and CD4+CD25- non-Tregs were sorted from PBMCs. The clonotype was recovered from a human donor in good health. The chain has TRBV5-1 and TRBJ1-6; 9 nucleotides line up with TRBD1. Specimen: CD4+ T cells from blood. As DNA, the CDR3 is TGCGCCAGCAGCCGGGACAGGGTTGATTCACCCCTCCACTTT. Protein sequence: CASSRDRVDSPLHF.